These T cell receptor beta chains were read from a single sample in a study of T cells in Graves' hyperthyroidism and ophthalmopathy. Each CDR3 protein is one row after TCRdb ran MiXCR on the multiplex PCR reads. The sample has hundreds of thousands of distinct CDR3 sequences; 40% to 55% are singletons. Sequenced: peripheral blood or thyroid tissue (not recorded which). These TCRs come from an adult man with Graves' disease, either hyperthyroidism or ophthalmopathy (not recorded which). Each CDR3 is given with its conserved first and last residue. The order of the fields is V gene, J gene, clone size, D gene, CDR3 protein, CDR3 DNA. The D gene is left open where the match is weak. Clone sizes are given selectively: once, few, many, or a class where the clone is expanded.

V gene: TRBV12-3/TRBV12-4; J gene: TRBJ2-6; clone size: .; D gene: TRBD1; CDR3 protein: CASTMTGGANVLTF; CDR3 DNA: TGTGCCAGCACTATGACAGGGGGGGCCAACGTCCTGACTTTC
V gene: TRBV9; J gene: TRBJ2-2; clone size: few; D gene: TRBD2; CDR3 protein: CASSVDRLAENTGELFF; CDR3 DNA: TGTGCCAGCAGCGTAGATAGACTAGCGGAGAACACCGGGGAGCTGTTTTTT
V gene: TRBV29-1; J gene: TRBJ1-1; clone size: .; D gene: TRBD1; CDR3 protein: CSVDPGTGNTEAFF; CDR3 DNA: TGCAGCGTTGATCCGGGGACAGGTAACACTGAAGCTTTCTTT
V gene: TRBV20-1; J gene: TRBJ2-7; clone size: .; D gene: TRBD2; CDR3 protein: CSASGSGGWTSNEQYF; CDR3 DNA: TGCAGTGCTAGCGGGAGCGGGGGTTGGACGAGTAACGAGCAGTACTTC
V gene: TRBV7-8; J gene: TRBJ1-1; clone size: once; D gene: .; CDR3 protein: CASTTTYSWGRDTEAFF; CDR3 DNA: TGTGCCAGCACCACTACTTACTCTTGGGGAAGGGACACTGAAGCTTTCTTT
V gene: TRBV20-1; J gene: TRBJ1-4; clone size: few; D gene: TRBD1; CDR3 protein: CSARLQGAGEKLFF; CDR3 DNA: TGCAGTGCTAGGTTACAGGGGGCGGGTGAAAAACTGTTTTTT
V gene: TRBV9; J gene: TRBJ2-7; clone size: .; D gene: TRBD1; CDR3 protein: CASSQGVREQYF; CDR3 DNA: TGTGCCAGCAGCCAGGGGGTACGCGAGCAGTACTTC
V gene: TRBV7-8; J gene: TRBJ1-5; clone size: many; D gene: .; CDR3 protein: CASSSGSPGGNQPQHF; CDR3 DNA: TGTGCCAGCAGCTCTGGGTCTCCTGGGGGCAATCAGCCCCAGCATTTT
V gene: TRBV15; J gene: TRBJ1-1; clone size: many; D gene: TRBD1; CDR3 protein: CATSSTGGLDTEAFF; CDR3 DNA: TGTGCCACCAGCAGCACAGGGGGGTTGGACACTGAAGCTTTCTTT
V gene: TRBV9; J gene: TRBJ2-7; clone size: many; D gene: .; CDR3 protein: CASGEGGQYF; CDR3 DNA: TGTGCCAGCGGGGAAGGCGGGCAGTACTTC
V gene: TRBV7-9; J gene: TRBJ1-2; clone size: .; D gene: TRBD1; CDR3 protein: CASSSKGQAAGYTF; CDR3 DNA: TGTGCCAGCAGCTCCAAAGGACAGGCGGCTGGCTACACCTTC
V gene: TRBV9; J gene: TRBJ1-1; clone size: .; D gene: TRBD1; CDR3 protein: CASSTRDSTEAFF; CDR3 DNA: TGTGCCAGCAGCACCCGGGACAGCACTGAAGCTTTCTTT
V gene: TRBV20-1; J gene: TRBJ1-1; clone size: .; D gene: .; CDR3 protein: CSATGSPNTEAFF; CDR3 DNA: TGCAGTGCCACCGGGTCCCCGAACACTGAAGCTTTCTTT
V gene: TRBV5-1; J gene: TRBJ1-1; clone size: .; D gene: .; CDR3 protein: CASSPVRGRVNTEAFF; CDR3 DNA: TGCGCCAGCAGCCCGGTCCGGGGGCGGGTGAACACTGAAGCTTTCTTT
V gene: TRBV24-1; J gene: TRBJ1-5; clone size: many; D gene: .; CDR3 protein: CATSGSGGNQPQHF; CDR3 DNA: TGTGCCACCAGTGGATCAGGGGGCAATCAGCCCCAGCATTTT
V gene: TRBV2; J gene: TRBJ1-3; clone size: once; D gene: .; CDR3 protein: CASSEERGANGNTIYF; CDR3 DNA: TGTGCCAGCAGTGAAGAAAGGGGCGCGAACGGAAACACCATATATTTT
V gene: TRBV15; J gene: TRBJ1-2; clone size: many; D gene: .; CDR3 protein: CATSSRWGVNYGYTF; CDR3 DNA: TGTGCCACCAGTTCGAGATGGGGGGTTAACTATGGCTACACCTTC
V gene: TRBV11-1; J gene: TRBJ1-6; clone size: .; D gene: .; CDR3 protein: CASSPKRGDLSNSPLHF; CDR3 DNA: TGTGCCAGCAGCCCGAAGCGAGGGGATTTATCTAATTCACCCCTCCACTTT
V gene: TRBV7-9; J gene: TRBJ2-3; clone size: few; D gene: .; CDR3 protein: CASSPRSSTDTQYF; CDR3 DNA: TGTGCCAGCAGCCCTAGGTCAAGCACAGATACGCAGTATTTT
V gene: TRBV19; J gene: TRBJ1-4; clone size: few; D gene: .; CDR3 protein: CASSLPEGMDEKLFF; CDR3 DNA: TGTGCCAGTAGTCTACCGGAGGGAATGGATGAAAAACTGTTTTTT
V gene: TRBV10-3; J gene: TRBJ1-6; clone size: many; D gene: TRBD1; CDR3 protein: CAIRDSDNSPLHF; CDR3 DNA: TGTGCCATTCGGGACAGCGATAATTCACCCCTCCACTTT
V gene: TRBV12-3/TRBV12-4; J gene: TRBJ1-1; clone size: .; D gene: .; CDR3 protein: CASSLQGLGAEAFF; CDR3 DNA: TGTGCCAGCAGTTTACAGGGTTTAGGCGCTGAAGCTTTCTTT
V gene: TRBV10-3; J gene: TRBJ2-7; clone size: .; D gene: .; CDR3 protein: CAIGQGGTEQYF; CDR3 DNA: TGTGCCATCGGACAAGGCGGTACCGAGCAGTACTTC
V gene: TRBV15; J gene: TRBJ2-5; clone size: many; D gene: TRBD2; CDR3 protein: CATSRAVGTSSGTQYF; CDR3 DNA: TGTGCCACCAGCAGAGCCGTCGGGACTAGCTCTGGGACCCAGTACTTC
V gene: TRBV29-1; J gene: TRBJ1-1; clone size: many; D gene: .; CDR3 protein: CSVAGFNTEAFF; CDR3 DNA: TGCAGCGTCGCGGGGTTTAACACTGAAGCTTTCTTT
V gene: TRBV20-1; J gene: TRBJ2-5; clone size: .; D gene: TRBD2; CDR3 protein: CSAGGGVETQYF; CDR3 DNA: TGCAGTGCTGGGGGGGGGGTAGAGACCCAGTACTTC
V gene: TRBV7-9; J gene: TRBJ1-2; clone size: many; D gene: TRBD1; CDR3 protein: CASSMGQANYGYTF; CDR3 DNA: TGTGCCAGCAGCATGGGACAGGCCAACTATGGCTACACCTTC
V gene: TRBV14; J gene: TRBJ2-2; clone size: few; D gene: .; CDR3 protein: CASSQTYTGELFF; CDR3 DNA: TGTGCCAGCAGCCAGACCTACACCGGGGAGCTGTTTTTT
V gene: TRBV29-1; J gene: TRBJ2-7; clone size: many; D gene: .; CDR3 protein: CSVAEGTVYEQYF; CDR3 DNA: TGCAGCGTTGCAGAGGGGACCGTCTACGAGCAGTACTTC
V gene: TRBV29-1; J gene: TRBJ2-7; clone size: .; D gene: TRBD1; CDR3 protein: CSVDRDRGHEQYF; CDR3 DNA: TGCAGCGTTGACCGGGACAGGGGTCACGAGCAGTACTTC
V gene: TRBV6-1; J gene: TRBJ1-3; clone size: .; D gene: .; CDR3 protein: CASSEQGLHTIYF; CDR3 DNA: TGTGCCAGCAGTGAACAAGGACTGCACACCATATATTTT
V gene: TRBV7-2; J gene: TRBJ1-5; clone size: once; D gene: .; CDR3 protein: CASSLDRLSNQPQHF; CDR3 DNA: TGTGCCAGCAGCTTAGACAGACTTAGCAATCAGCCCCAGCATTTT
V gene: TRBV29-1; J gene: TRBJ1-1; clone size: .; D gene: TRBD1; CDR3 protein: CSAGTGQGNTEAFF; CDR3 DNA: TGCAGCGCCGGAACGGGACAGGGGAACACTGAAGCTTTCTTT
V gene: TRBV25-1; J gene: TRBJ1-3; clone size: .; D gene: .; CDR3 protein: CASSGGTLSGNTIYF; CDR3 DNA: TGTGCCAGCAGTGGAGGGACGTTATCTGGAAACACCATATATTTT
V gene: TRBV11-2; J gene: TRBJ1-2; clone size: few; D gene: .; CDR3 protein: CAAQDRDYGYTF; CDR3 DNA: TGTGCCGCCCAGGACAGAGACTATGGCTACACCTTC
V gene: TRBV5-1; J gene: TRBJ1-1; clone size: .; D gene: .; CDR3 protein: CASSLSGAPTEAFF; CDR3 DNA: TGCGCCAGCAGCTTATCGGGGGCACCCACTGAAGCTTTCTTT
V gene: TRBV6-5; J gene: TRBJ2-5; clone size: few; D gene: TRBD2; CDR3 protein: CASSYLVAGDETQYF; CDR3 DNA: TGTGCCAGCAGTTACCTAGTAGCGGGAGATGAGACCCAGTACTTC
V gene: TRBV2; J gene: TRBJ1-2; clone size: .; D gene: .; CDR3 protein: CASTPGDTNYGYTF; CDR3 DNA: TGTGCCAGCACCCCAGGAGACACTAACTATGGCTACACCTTC